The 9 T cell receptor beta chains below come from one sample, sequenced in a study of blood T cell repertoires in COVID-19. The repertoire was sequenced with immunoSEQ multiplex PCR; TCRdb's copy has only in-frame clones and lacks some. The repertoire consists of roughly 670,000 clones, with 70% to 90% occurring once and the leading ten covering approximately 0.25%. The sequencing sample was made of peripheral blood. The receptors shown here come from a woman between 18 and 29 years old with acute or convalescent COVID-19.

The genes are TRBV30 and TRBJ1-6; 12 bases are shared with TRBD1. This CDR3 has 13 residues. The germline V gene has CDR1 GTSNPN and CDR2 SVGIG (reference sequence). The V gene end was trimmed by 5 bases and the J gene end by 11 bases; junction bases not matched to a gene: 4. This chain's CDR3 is CAWWDRGPAPLHF. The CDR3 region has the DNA TGTGCCTGGTGGGACAGGGGGCCTGCACCCCTCCACTTT.

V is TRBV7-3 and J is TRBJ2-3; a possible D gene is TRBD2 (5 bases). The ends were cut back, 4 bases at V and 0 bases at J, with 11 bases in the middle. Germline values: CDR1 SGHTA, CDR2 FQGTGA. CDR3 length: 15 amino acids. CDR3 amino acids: CASSSSRGSTDTQYF. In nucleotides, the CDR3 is TGTGCCAGCAGCTCTTCTCGAGGGAGCACAGATACGCAGTATTTT.

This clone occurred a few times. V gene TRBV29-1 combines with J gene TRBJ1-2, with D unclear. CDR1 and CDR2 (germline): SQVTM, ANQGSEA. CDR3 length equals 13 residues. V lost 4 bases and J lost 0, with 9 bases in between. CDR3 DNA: TGCAGCGTTGTGCCGACACCTAACTATGGCTACACCTTC. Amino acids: CSVVPTPNYGYTF.

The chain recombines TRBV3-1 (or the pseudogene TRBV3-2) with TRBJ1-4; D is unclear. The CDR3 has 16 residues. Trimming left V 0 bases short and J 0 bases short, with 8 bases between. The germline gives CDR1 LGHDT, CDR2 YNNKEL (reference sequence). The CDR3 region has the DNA TGTGCCAGCAGCCAAGATCTGCGGTCAACTAATGAAAAACTGTTTTTT. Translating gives CASSQDLRSTNEKLFF.

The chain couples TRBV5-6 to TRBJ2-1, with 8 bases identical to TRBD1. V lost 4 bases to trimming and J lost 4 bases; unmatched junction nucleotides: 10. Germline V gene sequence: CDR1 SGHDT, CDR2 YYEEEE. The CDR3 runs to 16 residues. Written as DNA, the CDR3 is TGTGCCAGCAGCGCGGACAGGGCGTCTGTGTACAATGAGCAGTTCTTC. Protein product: CASSADRASVYNEQFF.

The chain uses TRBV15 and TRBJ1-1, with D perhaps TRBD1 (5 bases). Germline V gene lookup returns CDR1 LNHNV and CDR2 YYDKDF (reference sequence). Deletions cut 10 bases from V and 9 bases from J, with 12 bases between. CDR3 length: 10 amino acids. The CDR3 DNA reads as TGTGCCATCTATCGACAGAAAGCTTTCTTT. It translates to CAIYRQKAFF.

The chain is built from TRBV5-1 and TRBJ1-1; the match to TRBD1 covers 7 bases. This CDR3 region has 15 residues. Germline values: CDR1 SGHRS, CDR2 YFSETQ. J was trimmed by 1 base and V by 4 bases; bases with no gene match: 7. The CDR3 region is CASSATGSGNTEAFF. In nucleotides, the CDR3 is TGCGCCAGCAGCGCGACAGGGTCGGGGAACACTGAAGCTTTCTTT.

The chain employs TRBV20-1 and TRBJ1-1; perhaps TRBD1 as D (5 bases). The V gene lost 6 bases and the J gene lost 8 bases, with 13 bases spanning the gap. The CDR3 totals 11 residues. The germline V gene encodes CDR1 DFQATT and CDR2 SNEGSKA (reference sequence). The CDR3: CSAVPGGEAFF. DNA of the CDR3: TGCAGTGCGGTACCCGGGGGGGAAGCTTTCTTT.

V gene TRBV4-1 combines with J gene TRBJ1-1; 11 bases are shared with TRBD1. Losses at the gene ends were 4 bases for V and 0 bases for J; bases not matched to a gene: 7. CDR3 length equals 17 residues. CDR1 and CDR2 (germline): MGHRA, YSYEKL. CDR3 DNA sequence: TGCGCCAGCAGCCCTACCCGGGACAGGGGGATGAACACTGAAGCTTTCTTT. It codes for CASSPTRDRGMNTEAFF.